The 6 T cell receptor beta chains below come from one sample, sequenced in a study of blood T cell repertoires in COVID-19 (dated by TCRdb to 2018 to 2021). Receptor amplification or capture employed the immunoSEQ multiplex PCR assay. The immuneACCESS repertoire file appears here via TCRdb, limited to in-frame rearrangements. These files lack a portion of the clones; in checked studies, under half of the deficit traces to unresolved V genes, and the cause of the others is not known. The sample data list 13,000 or so clones, and about 78% of these were observed just once. The ten largest clones take up roughly 32% of the sample. Specimen: peripheral blood. The source is a human donor in a cohort sampled during active COVID-19.

The chain combines TRBV15 with TRBJ2-4; maybe TRBD2 (5 bases). The CDR3 spans 17 residues. Deletions cut 3 bases from V and 2 bases from J, with 17 bases between. CDR1 and CDR2 (germline): LNHNV, YYDKDF (reference sequence). The CDR3 DNA follows: TGTGCCACCAGCAGGGACCGACGGGATCTGACCAAAAACATTCAGTACTTC. Translating gives CATSRDRRDLTKNIQYF. Based on the CDR3 plus reference TRBV15 and TRBJ2-4, the full variable domain is DAMVIQNPRYQVTQFGKPVTLSCSQTLNHNVMYWYQQKSSQAPKLLFHYYDKDFNNEADTPDNFQSRRPNTSFCFLDIRSPGLGDTAMYLCATSRDRRDLTKNIQYFGAGTRLSVL.

The chain carries TRBV7-2 and TRBJ1-1; 9 bases align to TRBD1. The CDR3 extends over 15 amino acids. V trimming: 4 bases; J trimming: 4 bases; junction bases outside the gene matches: 7. The germline V gene has CDR1 SGHTA and CDR2 FQGNSA. CDR3 in amino acids: CASSSNRGRGTEAFF. Here the CDR3 DNA reads TGTGCCAGCAGCTCTAACAGGGGGCGCGGCACTGAAGCTTTCTTT.

The genes are TRBV20-1 and TRBJ1-2; maybe TRBD1 (5 bases). Trimming left V 2 bases short and J 8 bases short, with 9 bases between. CDR3 length: 11 residues. Looked up from germline, CDR1 is DFQATT and CDR2 is SNEGSKA (reference sequence). The CDR3 nucleotides are TGCAGTGCTAGATGGGGGGGAGGCTACACCTTC. It yields the protein CSARWGGGYTF.

This clone was recorded only once. CDR3 amino acids: CASSLGGYQGEKLFF. CDR3 sequence (DNA): TGTGCCAGCAGCTTGGGGGGATATCAGGGGGAAAAACTGTTTTTT. J is TRBJ1-4 and V is TRBV5-4; weak D call: TRBD1 (6 bases). The V gene lost 0 bases and the J gene lost 8 bases, with 14 bases spanning the gap. This CDR3 is 15 amino acids long. The germline V gene has CDR1 SGHNT and CDR2 YYREEE (reference sequence).

This clone was picked up a small number of times. The V and J genes are TRBV9 and TRBJ2-2; 8 bases are a match to TRBD2. CDR3 length: 16 amino acids. Germline CDR1 and CDR2: SGDLS and YYNGEE. J gave up 4 bases and V 4 bases, and 9 bases lay outside the gene matches. The CDR3 here is CASSPLGGAGTGELFF. CDR3 bases: TGTGCCAGCAGCCCTCTCGGGGGGGCAGGCACCGGGGAGCTGTTTTTT.

J is TRBJ1-2 and V is TRBV18; 7 bases agree with TRBD1. Per the germline V gene, CDR1 is KGHSH and CDR2 is LQKENI. The junction had 6 bases not matched to a gene; V was cut back by 3 bases and J by 2 bases. CDR3 length equals 15 residues. The CDR3 region has the DNA TGTGCCAGCTCACCCGTGGACAGGCACAACTATGGCTACACCTTC. The encoded protein is CASSPVDRHNYGYTF.